Following are 15 T cell receptor beta chains from one sample sequenced in a study of memory CD4+ T cells and cytomegalovirus serostatus (dated by TCRdb to the late 2010s). Receptors were amplified or captured by the immunoSEQ multiplex PCR assay. TCRdb stores this immuneACCESS table with in-frame sequences only. Part of the clones is absent; in the studies checked, under half of the shortfall reflects unresolved V genes, and no reason is known for the rest. The sample records about 56,000 clones, about 81% of which are singletons. The top ten clonotypes cover approximately 0.39% of the sample. A FACSAria II was used to sort memory CD4+ T cells, defined as single viable CD3+CD4+CD8-CD45RO+ cells. The sample taken for sequencing was memory CD4+ T cells from blood. The receptors stem from an adult in good health and CMV-seronegative.

The chain has TRBV7-3 and TRBJ2-3, with D possibly TRBD2 on 7 matching bases. CDR3 size: 17 residues. The V and J ends lost 4 bases and 3 bases respectively, with 20 bases between them. Looked up from germline, CDR1 is SGHTA and CDR2 is FQGTGA. The CDR3 sequence is CASSSLGGGLETDTQYF. For the CDR3, the DNA is TGTGCCAGCAGCTCCCTTGGGGGGGGCTTGGAGACAGATACGCAGTATTTT. The variable domain in full, with the rest retrieved from reference TRBV7-3 and TRBJ2-3, is GAGVSQTPSNKVTEKGKYVELRCDPISGHTALYWYRQSLGQGPEFLIYFQGTGAADDSGLPNDRFFAVRPEGSVSTLKIQRTERGDSAVYLCASSSLGGGLETDTQYFGPGTRLTVL.

The CDR3 region has the DNA TGCGCCAGCAGCCGCGGGGGGGCGGGCACCGGGGAGCTGTTTTTT. Translated, it gives CASSRGGAGTGELFF. The V gene is TRBV4-3, the J gene TRBJ2-2; the match to TRBD2 covers 9 bases. CDR1 LGHNA and CDR2 YSLEER come from the germline V gene. The CDR3 spans 15 residues. V gave up 4 bases and J gave up 4 bases; unmatched junction bases: 4.

This clone came up a few times. The chain uses TRBV7-2 and TRBJ2-2, with TRBD2 matching 10 bases. Germline V gene data show CDR1 as SGHTA and CDR2 as FQGNSA. V trimming: 3 bases; J trimming: 2 bases; junction bases outside the gene matches: 3. CDR3 size: 16 residues. This CDR3 is CASSFRTSGNTGELFF. The CDR3 coding sequence is TGTGCCAGCAGCTTTCGGACTAGCGGAAACACCGGGGAGCTGTTTTTT.

V and J are TRBV5-1 and TRBJ1-2, with TRBD1 identical over 7 bases. Germline CDR1 reads SGHRS; CDR2 reads YFSETQ. This CDR3 spans 13 amino acids. With 3 bases clipped from V and 8 bases from J, the junction kept 7 bases outside the gene matches. CDR3 bases: TGCGCCAGCAGCTCCACAGGGGATGGCGGCTACACCTTC. Its translation is CASSSTGDGGYTF.

The chain couples TRBV28 to TRBJ2-5; 8 bases map to TRBD1. With V trimmed by 4 bases and J by 4 bases, 5 bases remained unmatched. The CDR3 runs 14 residues. Per germline, CDR1 MDHEN and CDR2 SYDVKM. CDR3 sequence: CASSSPDRAETQYF. The CDR3, as DNA: TGTGCCAGCAGTTCCCCGGACAGGGCAGAGACCCAGTACTTC. Using reference TRBV28 and TRBJ2-5 for the parts outside the CDR3, the full variable domain is DVKVTQSSRYLVKRTGEKVFLECVQDMDHENMFWYRQDPGLGLRLIYFSYDVKMKEKGDIPEGYSVSREKKERFSLILESASTNQTSMYLCASSSPDRAETQYFGPGTRLLVL.

V gene TRBV11-2 combines with J gene TRBJ1-2; 7 bases line up with TRBD1. V lost 4 bases to trimming and J lost 1 base; unmatched junction nucleotides: 6. Per the germline V gene, CDR1 is SGHAT and CDR2 is FQNNGV. The CDR3 contains 15 residues. This chain's CDR3 is CASSSIRGFNYGYTF. The CDR3, as DNA: TGTGCCAGCAGCTCCATCAGGGGGTTTAACTATGGCTACACCTTC. Looking up the rest from reference TRBV11-2 and TRBJ1-2 gives the full variable domain: EAGVAQSPRYKIIEKRQSVAFWCNPISGHATLYWYQQILGQGPKLLIQFQNNGVVDDSQLPKDRFSAERLKGVDSTLKIQPAKLEDSAVYLCASSSIRGFNYGYTFGSGTRLTVV.

The chain recombines TRBV19 with TRBJ2-5; 11 positions match TRBD1. The junction had 7 bases not matched to a gene; V was cut back by 6 bases and J by 4 bases. CDR3 length equals 15 residues. The germline CDR1 and CDR2 sequences are LNHDA and SQIVND (reference sequence). The CDR3 protein is CASRRTGGQGETQYF. The CDR3 nucleotides are TGTGCCAGTAGGCGGACAGGGGGCCAAGGAGAGACCCAGTACTTC.

This clone showed up just a few times. The chain combines TRBV7-8 with TRBJ2-7; 9 bases agree with TRBD1. CDR1 is SGHVS and CDR2 is FQNEAQ in the germline V gene. The CDR3 runs to 15 residues. J was trimmed by 9 bases and V by 5 bases; bases with no gene match: 14. CDR3 sequence reads: CASSLRDRAPSAQYF. As DNA, the CDR3 is TGTGCCAGCAGCCTCCGGGACAGGGCTCCTTCGGCGCAGTACTTC.

This chain joins TRBV2 and TRBJ1-2; 7 nucleotides line up with TRBD1. Germline lookup yields CDR1 SNHLY and CDR2 FYNNEI. J gave up 3 bases and V 6 bases, and 10 bases lay outside the gene matches. The CDR3 has 15 residues. CDR3 bases: TGTGCCAGCAGGCCTTCGGGGGGACAGCACTATGGCTACACCTTC. Translating it yields CASRPSGGQHYGYTF.

This chain connects TRBV7-9 to TRBJ2-3, with a tentative D call TRBD1 (6 bases). V lost 5 bases and J 2 bases, leaving 14 bases between the germline ends. In germline, CDR1 is SEHNR, CDR2 FQNEAQ (reference sequence). The CDR3 is 15 residues long. The CDR3 DNA reads as TGTGCCAGCAGCCCCAGGACAGCCCCCACAGATACGCAGTATTTT. Amino acids: CASSPRTAPTDTQYF.

V and J are TRBV7-2 and TRBJ2-2; D is perhaps TRBD1 (6 bases). V shed 0 bases and J shed 2 bases, with 25 bases lying between them. The CDR3 totals 21 residues. In germline, CDR1 is SGHTA, CDR2 FQGNSA. Here the CDR3 reads CASSLATGQPFIPLNTGELFF. Here the CDR3 DNA reads TGTGCCAGCAGCTTAGCCACAGGGCAGCCCTTCATCCCACTCAACACCGGGGAGCTGTTTTTT.

The chain uses TRBV7-2 and TRBJ1-2; D unclear. Deletions cut 1 base from V and 1 base from J, with 10 bases between. This CDR3 comprises 15 residues. The germline gives CDR1 SGHTA, CDR2 FQGNSA. The CDR3 loop reads CASSLDSAVNYGYTF. CDR3 DNA sequence: TGTGCCAGCAGCTTAGATTCGGCGGTTAACTATGGCTACACCTTC. The variable domain in full, with the rest retrieved from reference TRBV7-2 and TRBJ1-2, is GAGVSQSPSNKVTEKGKDVELRCDPISGHTALYWYRQSLGQGLEFLIYFQGNSAPDKSGLPSDRFSAERTGGSVSTLTIQRTQQEDSAVYLCASSLDSAVNYGYTFGSGTRLTVV.

The genes are TRBV5-6 and TRBJ2-1; the D gene is possibly TRBD2 (6 bases). CDR3 length equals 15 residues. V was clipped by 2 bases and J by 3 bases, with 12 bases between them. The V gene's germline CDR1 is SGHDT and CDR2 YYEEEE. The CDR3 region is CASSFGGSHYNEQFF. The CDR3 DNA reads TGTGCCAGCAGCTTTGGGGGGTCGCACTACAATGAGCAGTTCTTC.

The rearrangement uses TRBV18 and TRBJ1-1, with 7 nucleotides matching TRBD1. This CDR3 has 15 amino acids. Trimming took 0 bases from V and 1 from J; bases not matched to a gene: 2. Germline-derived CDR1 and CDR2 are KGHSH and LQKENI. The CDR3 is CASSPPRTGNTEAFF. In DNA form, the CDR3 reads TGTGCCAGCTCACCACCCAGGACAGGGAACACTGAAGCTTTCTTT. The full variable domain, completed using reference TRBV18 and TRBJ1-1, is NAGVMQNPRHLVRRRGQEARLRCSPMKGHSHVYWYRQLPEEGLKFMVYLQKENIIDESGMPKERFSAEFPKEGPSILRIQQVVRGDSAAYFCASSPPRTGNTEAFFGQGTRLTVV.

The V and J genes are TRBV7-9 and TRBJ1-1; D gene uncertain. Germline V gives CDR1 SEHNR, CDR2 FQNEAQ (reference sequence). With 4 bases removed from V and 0 bases from J, the gap between germline ends came to 9 bases. The CDR3 is 14 amino acids. DNA of the CDR3: TGTGCCAGCAGCTCCTCACTATTGAACACTGAAGCTTTCTTT. It encodes CASSSSLLNTEAFF.